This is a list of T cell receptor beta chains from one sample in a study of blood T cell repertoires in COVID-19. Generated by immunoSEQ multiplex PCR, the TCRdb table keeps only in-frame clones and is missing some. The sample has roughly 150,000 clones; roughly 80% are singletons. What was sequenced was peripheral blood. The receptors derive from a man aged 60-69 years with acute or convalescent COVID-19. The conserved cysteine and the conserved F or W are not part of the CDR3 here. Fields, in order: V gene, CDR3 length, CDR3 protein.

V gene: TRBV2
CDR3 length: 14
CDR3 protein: ASSEQRSSGANVLT

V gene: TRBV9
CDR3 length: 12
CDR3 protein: ASSVGGTGNTIY

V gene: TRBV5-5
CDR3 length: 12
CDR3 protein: ASSLGSANYGYT

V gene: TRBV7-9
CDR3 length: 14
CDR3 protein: ASSLASGQGGTEAF

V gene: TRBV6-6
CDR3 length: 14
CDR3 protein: ASSYYAGDAYNEQF

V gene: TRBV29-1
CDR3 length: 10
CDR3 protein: SAIFGDYGYT

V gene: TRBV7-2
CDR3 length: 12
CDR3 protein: ASSLRQFTGELF

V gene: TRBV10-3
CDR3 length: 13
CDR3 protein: AISESGGLGTEAF

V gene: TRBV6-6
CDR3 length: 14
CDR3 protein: ASSYMPRPGANVLT

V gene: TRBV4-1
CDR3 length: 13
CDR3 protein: ASSPTSVDYNEQF

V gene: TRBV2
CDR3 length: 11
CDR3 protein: ASGQGANYGYT

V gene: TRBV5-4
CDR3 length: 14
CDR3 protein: ASSLVLLAGTDTQY

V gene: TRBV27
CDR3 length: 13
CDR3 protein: ATKFIGGQGYEQY

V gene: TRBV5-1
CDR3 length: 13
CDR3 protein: ASSLGDLGNQPQH

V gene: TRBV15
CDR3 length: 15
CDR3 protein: ATSRARPGQGTDTQY

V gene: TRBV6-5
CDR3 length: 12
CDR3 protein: ASSPTGAYNEQF

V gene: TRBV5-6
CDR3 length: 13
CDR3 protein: ASSYGTSRTGELF

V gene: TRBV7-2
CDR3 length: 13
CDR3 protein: ASRRGQGGNTEAF

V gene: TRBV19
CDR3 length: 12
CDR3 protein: ASKPGYTTDTQY

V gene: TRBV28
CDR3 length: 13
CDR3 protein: ASSRTRQGTSPQY

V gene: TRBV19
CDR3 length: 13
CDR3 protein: ASSTTSGGAYEQY

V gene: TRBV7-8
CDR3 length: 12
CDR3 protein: ASDPGGPMTTQY

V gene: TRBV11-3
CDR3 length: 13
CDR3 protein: ASSSESGRFYEQY

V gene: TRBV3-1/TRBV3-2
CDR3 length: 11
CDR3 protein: ASSQDLLGAQH

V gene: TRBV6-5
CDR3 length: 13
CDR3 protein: ASSPLWGDGNTIY

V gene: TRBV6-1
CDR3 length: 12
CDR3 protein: ASSERQVAGGYT

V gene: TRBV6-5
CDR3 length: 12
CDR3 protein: ASSYSAGDYGYT

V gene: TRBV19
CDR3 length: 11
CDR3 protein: ASSTGGNQPQH

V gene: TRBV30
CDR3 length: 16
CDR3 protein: AWSVQGLGFSYNSPLH

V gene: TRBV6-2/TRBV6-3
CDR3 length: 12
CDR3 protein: ASSLLTGTAEAF

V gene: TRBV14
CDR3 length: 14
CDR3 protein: ASSQYRDRGNSPLH

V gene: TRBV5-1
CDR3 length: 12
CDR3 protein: ASSLGRFQETQY

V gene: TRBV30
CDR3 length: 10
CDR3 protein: AFAGNNEKLF

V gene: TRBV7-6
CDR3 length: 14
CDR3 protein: ASSSVAGGQAGELF

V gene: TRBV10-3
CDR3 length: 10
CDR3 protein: AISESALAQY

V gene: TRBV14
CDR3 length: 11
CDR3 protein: ASSDLEGEKLF

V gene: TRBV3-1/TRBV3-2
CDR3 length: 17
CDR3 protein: ASSQRGIPPGHQNYGYT

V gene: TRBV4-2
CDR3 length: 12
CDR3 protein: ASSRGQGGYGYT

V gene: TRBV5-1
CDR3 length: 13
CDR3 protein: ASGAGAPNTGELF

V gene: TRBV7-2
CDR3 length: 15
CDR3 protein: ASSFGLAGGPVATQY

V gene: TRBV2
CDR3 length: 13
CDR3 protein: ASSPWGGISYEQY

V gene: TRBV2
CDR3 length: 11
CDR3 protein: ASSQIPGAEQY

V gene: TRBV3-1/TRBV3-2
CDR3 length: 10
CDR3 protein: ASSQPRGELF

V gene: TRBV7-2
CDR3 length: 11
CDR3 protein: ASRTGWAGGYT

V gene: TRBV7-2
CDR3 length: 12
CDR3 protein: ASSLAGGGDTQY

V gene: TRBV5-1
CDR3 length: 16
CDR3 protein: ASSLAPQGAASSYEQY

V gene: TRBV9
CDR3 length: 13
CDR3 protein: ASSVDRGSGNTIY

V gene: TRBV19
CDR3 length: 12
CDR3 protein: ASSQQGVKNIQY

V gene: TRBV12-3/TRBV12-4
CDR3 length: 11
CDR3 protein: ASSSDRGQGYT

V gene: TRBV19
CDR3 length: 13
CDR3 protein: ASSIYGGAMNEQF

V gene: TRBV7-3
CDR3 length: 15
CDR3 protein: ASSLNVAGGPPYEQY

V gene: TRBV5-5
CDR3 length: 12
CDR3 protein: ASSPGGQVYEQY

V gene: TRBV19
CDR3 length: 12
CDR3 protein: ASSRAGETGELF